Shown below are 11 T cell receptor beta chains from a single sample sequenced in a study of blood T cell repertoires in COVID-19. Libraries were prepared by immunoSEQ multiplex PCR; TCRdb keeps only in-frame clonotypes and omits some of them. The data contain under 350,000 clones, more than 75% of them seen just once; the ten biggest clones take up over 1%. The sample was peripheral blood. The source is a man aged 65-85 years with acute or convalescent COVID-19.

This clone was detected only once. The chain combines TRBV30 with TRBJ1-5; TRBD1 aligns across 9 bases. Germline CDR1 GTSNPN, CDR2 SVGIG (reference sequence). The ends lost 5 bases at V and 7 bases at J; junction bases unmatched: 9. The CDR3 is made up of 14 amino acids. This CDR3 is CAWSTGGLGQPQHF. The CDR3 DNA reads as TGTGCCTGGTCCACAGGGGGCTTAGGCCAGCCCCAGCATTTT.

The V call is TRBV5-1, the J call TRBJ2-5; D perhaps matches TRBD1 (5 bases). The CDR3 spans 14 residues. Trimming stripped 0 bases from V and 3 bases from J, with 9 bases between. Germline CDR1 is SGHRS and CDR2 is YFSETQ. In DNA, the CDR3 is TGCGCCAGCAGCTTGGGTACCAGGGAAGAGACCCAGTACTTC. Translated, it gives CASSLGTREETQYF.

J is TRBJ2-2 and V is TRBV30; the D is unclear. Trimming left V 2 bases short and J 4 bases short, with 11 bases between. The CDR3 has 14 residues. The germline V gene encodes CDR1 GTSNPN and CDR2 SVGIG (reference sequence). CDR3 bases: TGTGCCTGGAGTAACGACTTGGCCACCGGGGAGCTGTTTTTT. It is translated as CAWSNDLATGELFF. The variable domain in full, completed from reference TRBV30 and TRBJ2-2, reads SQTIHQWPATLVQPVGSPLSLECTVEGTSNPNLYWYRQAAGRGLQLLFYSVGIGQISSEVPQNLSASRPQDRQFILSSKKLLLSDSGFYLCAWSNDLATGELFFGEGSRLTVL.

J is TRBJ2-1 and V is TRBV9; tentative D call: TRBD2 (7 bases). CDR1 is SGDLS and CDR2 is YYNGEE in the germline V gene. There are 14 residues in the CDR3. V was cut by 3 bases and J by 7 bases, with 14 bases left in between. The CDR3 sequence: CASSAGGLRNEQFF. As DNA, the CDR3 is TGTGCCAGCAGCGCGGGGGGCCTTAGAAATGAGCAGTTCTTC.

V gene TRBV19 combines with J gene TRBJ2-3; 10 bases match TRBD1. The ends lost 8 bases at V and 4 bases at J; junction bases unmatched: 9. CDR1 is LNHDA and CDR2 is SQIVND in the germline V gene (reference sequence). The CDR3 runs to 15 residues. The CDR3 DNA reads TGTGCCAGTGGCGATTCCGGGACAGGGGCAGATACGCAGTATTTT. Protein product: CASGDSGTGADTQYF. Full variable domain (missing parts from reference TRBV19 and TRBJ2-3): DGGITQSPKYLFRKEGQNVTLSCEQNLNHDAMYWYRQDPGQGLRLIYYSQIVNDFQKGDIAEGYSVSREKKESFPLTVTSAQKNPTAFYLCASGDSGTGADTQYFGPGTRLTVL.

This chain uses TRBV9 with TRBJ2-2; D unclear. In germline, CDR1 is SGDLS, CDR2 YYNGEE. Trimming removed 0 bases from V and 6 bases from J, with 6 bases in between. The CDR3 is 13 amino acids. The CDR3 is CASSVDTSGELFF. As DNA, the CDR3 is TGTGCCAGCAGCGTAGACACGTCCGGGGAGCTGTTTTTT.

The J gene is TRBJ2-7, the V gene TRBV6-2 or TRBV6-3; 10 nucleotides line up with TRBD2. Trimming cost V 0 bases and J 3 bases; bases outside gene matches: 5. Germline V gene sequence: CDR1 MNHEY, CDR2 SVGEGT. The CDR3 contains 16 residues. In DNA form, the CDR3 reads TGTGCCAGCAGTTACTCACCTAGCGGGAGCTTCTACGAGCAGTACTTC. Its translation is CASSYSPSGSFYEQYF.

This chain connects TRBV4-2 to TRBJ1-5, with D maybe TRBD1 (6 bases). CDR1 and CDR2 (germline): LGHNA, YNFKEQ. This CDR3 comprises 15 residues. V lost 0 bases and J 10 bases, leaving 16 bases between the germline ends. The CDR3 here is CASSQDVQGKDPQHF. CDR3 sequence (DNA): TGTGCCAGCAGCCAAGATGTGCAGGGGAAAGATCCCCAGCATTTT.

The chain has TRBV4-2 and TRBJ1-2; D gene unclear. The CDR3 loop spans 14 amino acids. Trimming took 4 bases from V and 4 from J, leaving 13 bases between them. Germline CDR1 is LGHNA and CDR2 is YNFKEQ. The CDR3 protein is CASSPPQITYGYTF. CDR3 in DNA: TGTGCCAGCAGCCCCCCCCAGATCACCTATGGCTACACCTTC.

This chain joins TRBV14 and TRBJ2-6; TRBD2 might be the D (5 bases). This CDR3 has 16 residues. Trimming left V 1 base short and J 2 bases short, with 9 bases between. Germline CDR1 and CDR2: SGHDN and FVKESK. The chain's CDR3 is CASSQVVGAGANVLTF. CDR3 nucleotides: TGTGCCAGCAGCCAAGTTGTCGGGGCTGGGGCCAACGTCCTGACTTTC.

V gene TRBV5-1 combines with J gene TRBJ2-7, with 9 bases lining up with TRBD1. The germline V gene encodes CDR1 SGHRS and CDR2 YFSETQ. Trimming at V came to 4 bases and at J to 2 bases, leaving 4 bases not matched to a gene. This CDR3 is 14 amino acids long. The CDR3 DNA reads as TGCGCCAGCAGCGGGGGGACAGGGACCTACGAGCAGTACTTC. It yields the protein CASSGGTGTYEQYF.